Given below is one TCR beta chain in context. TCRB transcripts that were expressed got sequenced, as all of the isolated RNA had been reverse transcribed. Clones were sequenced by immunoSEQ multiplex PCR, and TCRdb holds only the in-frame ones, with some missing. Found here are 130,000 to 150,000 clones, about 7.1% of them singletons; the top ten hold about 1.3%. This sample was taken from a study of beta chain features in type 1 diabetes. Sequences were obtained from central memory CD4+ T cells from blood. The sequence was collected from a woman aged 25 to 39 in good health.

CDR3: CASSVAVGRGRAGELFF. The CDR3 region has the DNA TGTGCCAGCAGCGTAGCTGTTGGCAGGGGGCGAGCCGGGGAGCTGTTTTTT. V and J are TRBV9 and TRBJ2-2; 8 nucleotides agree with TRBD1. V shed 0 bases, J shed 6 bases, and the junction held 10 bases outside the gene matches. This CDR3 contains 17 residues. Per germline, CDR1 SGDLS and CDR2 YYNGEE.